This entry describes one T cell receptor beta chain. Its cognate antigen has yet to be identified. Since a much larger clone is just one base distant, this may be a read error. The data were taken from a study of T cells in Graves' hyperthyroidism and ophthalmopathy (dated by TCRdb to the late 2010s). With respect to the entire study: Peripheral blood samples were taken at the time of initial diagnosis, prior to any treatment. A discovery cohort of about 95 patients, approximately 45 with Graves' ophthalmopathy and fewer than 65 with stable Graves' hyperthyroidism, was used to find distinguishing TCR V-J signatures. Once sampling was done, hyperthyroidism patients were given methimazole at a starting dose of 30 mg daily, whereas ophthalmopathy patients were given high-dose intravenous methylprednisolone. The paper reports TCR Vbeta CDR3 sequencing of fewer than 150 peripheral blood samples: around 45 ophthalmopathy, fewer than 80 hyperthyroidism and around 17 progressor patients. The study also compared thyroid tissue and blood T-cell repertoires from about 6 Graves' hyperthyroidism patients. The roughly 90 discovery patients were divided at random into training and test sets in a 7:3 ratio. Prospective prediction of ophthalmopathy was tested in an independent validation cohort of approximately 19 hyperthyroidism patients and approximately 17 patients who later progressed to ophthalmopathy.

Looking up the germline V gene yields CDR1 SGHRS and CDR2 YFSETQ. Spanning cysteine to phenylalanine, the CDR3 consists of 14 amino acids. The DNA shown is the 42-base CDR3, in frame from base 1. Stable Graves' hyperthyroidism was defined as no progression to ophthalmopathy during 18 months of follow-up. Hyperthyroidism patients were newly diagnosed, had a disease duration of under 2 months, and were aged 18 to 65 years. The study excluded patients with uncontrolled infections, other autoimmune diseases, pregnancy or lactation. Diagnoses relied on clinical symptoms, serum thyroxine and TRAb, thyroid ultrasound and orbital computed tomography. PBMCs were isolated from approximately 10 ml of fresh peripheral blood by Ficoll-Paque density gradient centrifugation. Total RNA was extracted using Trizol reagent, and RNA quality was assessed on an Agilent 2100 Bioanalyzer. On the study overall, not on this receptor specifically: During validation, the model predicted progression to ophthalmopathy a median of about 6.5 months ahead of onset, with around 71% sensitivity and more than 72% specificity. Blood samples also contained most of the expanded thyroid clonotypes (frequency above 0.001), which suggests that blood repertoires may reflect thyroid immune responses. No statistical method was used to set the sample size in advance, and investigators knew the group allocation. Ophthalmopathy was separated from stable hyperthyroidism by a 13 V-J signature model, with around 90% sensitivity and about 81% specificity obtained in cross-validation and 80%/75% obtained in testing.

TCR beta CDR3 regions were amplified from RNA transcripts. The TCR CDR3 was subjected to a first round of RT-PCR using the HTBI primer set and the Qiagen OneStep RT-PCR kit. A second multiplex PCR round built the libraries, followed by size selection and purification. Sequencing of the libraries was done on an Illumina HiSeq2000 using paired-end 100 bp reads. In the authors' own workflow: SOAPnuke was used to process the raw data, removing reads that contained adapters or uncalled bases, had a mean Phred below 15, or lacked an exact match to the constant primer or identifier. High-quality paired reads were merged with COPE v1.2.5, and unique nucleotide sequences were defined as clonotypes. Clonotypes were aligned to IMGT TRBV, TRBD and TRBJ reference segments using MiTCR v1.1. Analysis was restricted to V-J combinations with a frequency above 0.0001, which covered about 99% of repertoires. The TCS score was defined as F50 (clonal expansion) divided by E x V (chaos), with BLOSUM62-based TCRdist calculated between CDR3 peptides within each V-J. Welch's t-statistics and random forest reduced approximately 520 V-J features to roughly 13, which were used in a naive Bayes classifier (R e1071). TCRdb trimmed public reads at Q25 via fastp, called clones via MiXCR and kept in-frame beta chains. For every CDR3 protein sequence, its rows merge into one entry that carries the most common genes and DNA. The V and J calls, along with clone size, are taken from TCRdb and not from the paper's own processing. The sample records about 420,000 distinct CDR3 sequences, 15% to 18% of which are singletons. About 14% of the sample lies in the top ten.

The TCR comes from a woman younger than 30 with Graves' hyperthyroidism. Sequenced sample: blood. This sequence uses TRBV5-1 and TRBJ1-5, with no D gene named confidently. Here the CDR3 is given as CASRLGPGYQPQHF. Read as DNA, the sequence is TGCGCCAGCAGGTTGGGTCCGGGCTATCAGCCCCAGCATTTT.